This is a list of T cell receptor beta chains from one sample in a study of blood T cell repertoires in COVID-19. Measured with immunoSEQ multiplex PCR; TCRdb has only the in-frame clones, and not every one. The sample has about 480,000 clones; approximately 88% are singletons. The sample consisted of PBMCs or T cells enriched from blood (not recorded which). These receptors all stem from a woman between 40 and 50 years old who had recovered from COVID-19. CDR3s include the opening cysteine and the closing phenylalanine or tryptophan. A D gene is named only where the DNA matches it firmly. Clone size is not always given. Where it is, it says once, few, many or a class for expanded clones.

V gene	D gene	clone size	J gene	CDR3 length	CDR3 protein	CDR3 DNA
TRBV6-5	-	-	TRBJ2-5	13	CASSVPSEETQYF	TGTGCCAGCAGCGTCCCCTCGGAAGAGACCCAGTACTTC
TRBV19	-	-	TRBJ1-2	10	CASSGYGYTF	TGTGCCAGTAGCGGCTATGGCTACACCTTC
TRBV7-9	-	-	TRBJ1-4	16	CASSLAGGSTNEKLFF	TGTGCCAGCAGCTTAGCGGGGGGATCAACTAATGAAAAACTGTTTTTT
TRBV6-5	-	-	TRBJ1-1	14	CASSYEGPNTEAFF	TGTGCCAGCAGTTATGAGGGTCCGAACACTGAAGCTTTCTTT
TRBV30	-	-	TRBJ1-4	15	CAWSKTLAANEKLFF	TGTGCCTGGAGTAAGACGCTGGCGGCTAATGAAAAACTGTTTTTT
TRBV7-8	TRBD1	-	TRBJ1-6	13	CASSRTGNSPLHF	TGTGCCAGCAGCCGGACAGGGAATTCACCCCTCCACTTT
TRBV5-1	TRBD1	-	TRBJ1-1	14	CASTPGQGVTEAFF	TGCGCCAGCACCCCGGGACAGGGGGTGACTGAAGCTTTCTTT
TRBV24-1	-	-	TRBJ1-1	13	CATSNPGFPEAFF	TGTGCCACCTCCAATCCAGGCTTTCCTGAAGCTTTCTTT
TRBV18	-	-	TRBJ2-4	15	CASSPPNGVRNIQYF	TGTGCCAGCTCACCACCGAACGGGGTACGGAACATTCAGTACTTC
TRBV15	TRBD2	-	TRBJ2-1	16	CATSRVLAGVYNEQFF	TGTGCCACCAGCAGAGTTTTAGCGGGAGTGTACAATGAGCAGTTCTTC
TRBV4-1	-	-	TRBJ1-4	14	CASSLTLVREKLFF	TGCGCCAGCAGCCTCACCCTAGTGCGTGAAAAACTGTTTTTT
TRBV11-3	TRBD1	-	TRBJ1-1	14	CASYRGQSSTEAFF	TGTGCCAGCTATCGGGGACAGTCGAGCACTGAAGCTTTCTTT
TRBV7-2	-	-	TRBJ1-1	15	CASSKQGTPDTEAFF	TGTGCCAGCAGCAAACAGGGTACCCCTGACACTGAAGCTTTCTTT
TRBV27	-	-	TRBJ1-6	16	CASSLFRGGYNSPLHF	TGTGCCAGCAGTTTATTTCGGGGAGGCTATAATTCACCCCTCCACTTT
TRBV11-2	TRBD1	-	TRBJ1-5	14	CASSPQGEDQPQHF	TGTGCCAGCAGTCCTCAGGGGGAGGATCAGCCCCAGCATTTT
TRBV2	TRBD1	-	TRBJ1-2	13	CASSEDRGSGYTF	TGTGCCAGCAGTGAAGACAGGGGGTCCGGCTACACCTTC
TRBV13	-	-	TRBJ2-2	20	CASSLTPQYRERKGTGELFF	TGTGCCAGCAGCTTAACTCCCCAGTATCGGGAGAGAAAAGGCACCGGGGAGCTGTTTTTT
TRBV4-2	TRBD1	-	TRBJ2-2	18	CASSQGRKDRRYTGELFF	TGTGCCAGCAGCCAAGGTAGAAAGGACAGGCGATACACCGGGGAGCTGTTTTTT
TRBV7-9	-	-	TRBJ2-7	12	CASSSPVSEQYF	TGTGCCAGCAGCTCCCCTGTCTCCGAGCAGTACTTC
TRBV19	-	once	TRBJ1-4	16	CASTRNYRARNEKLFF	TGTGCCAGTACCCGAAATTACAGGGCGCGGAATGAAAAACTGTTTTTT
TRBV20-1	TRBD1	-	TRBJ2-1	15	CSASGWTGPNNEQFF	TGCAGTGCTAGTGGCTGGACAGGACCTAACAATGAGCAGTTCTTC
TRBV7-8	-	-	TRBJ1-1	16	CASSFLGGTPVTEAFF	TGTGCCAGCAGCTTCCTCGGGGGGACGCCGGTCACTGAAGCTTTCTTT
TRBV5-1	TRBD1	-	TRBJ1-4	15	CASSPGGTANEKLFF	TGCGCCAGCAGCCCCGGAGGGACAGCAAATGAAAAACTGTTTTTT
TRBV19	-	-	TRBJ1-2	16	CASTTQTHGGASGYTF	TGTGCCAGTACGACCCAAACTCACGGCGGCGCGTCTGGCTACACCTTC
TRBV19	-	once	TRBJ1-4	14	CASRLAGSGEKLFF	TGTGCCAGTAGACTTGCAGGGTCGGGTGAAAAACTGTTTTTT
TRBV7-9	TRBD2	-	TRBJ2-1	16	CASSLWLASGRGEQFF	TGTGCCAGCAGCTTATGGTTGGCTAGCGGGAGAGGTGAGCAGTTCTTC
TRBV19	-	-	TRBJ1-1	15	CASSPRQYVNTEAFF	TGTGCCAGTAGCCCTAGACAGTACGTGAACACTGAAGCTTTCTTT
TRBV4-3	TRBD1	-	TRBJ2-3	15	CASSQVQGDTDTQYF	TGCGCCAGCAGCCAAGTACAGGGGGACACAGATACGCAGTATTTT
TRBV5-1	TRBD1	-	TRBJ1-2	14	CASSFGQESSGYTF	TGCGCCAGCAGCTTCGGACAGGAGTCTTCCGGCTACACCTTC
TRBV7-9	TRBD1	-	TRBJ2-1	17	CASSLGPGTGLLNEQFF	TGTGCCAGCAGCTTAGGCCCCGGGACAGGGCTCTTAAATGAGCAGTTCTTC
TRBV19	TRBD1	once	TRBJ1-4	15	CASTTRDRDPEKLFF	TGTGCCAGCACAACCCGGGACAGGGACCCTGAAAAACTGTTTTTT
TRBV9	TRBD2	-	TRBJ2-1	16	CASSVEREVSYNEQFF	TGTGCCAGCAGCGTGGAGCGGGAAGTGTCCTACAATGAGCAGTTCTTC
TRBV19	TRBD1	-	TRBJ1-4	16	CASRDRDGATNEKLFF	TGTGCCAGCCGCGACAGGGACGGTGCGACTAATGAAAAACTGTTTTTT
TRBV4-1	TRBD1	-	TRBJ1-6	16	CASSQVGQGNNSPLHF	TGCGCCAGCAGCCAAGTGGGACAGGGGAATAATTCACCCCTCCACTTT
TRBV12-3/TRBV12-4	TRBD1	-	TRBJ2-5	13	CASRRTGLETQYF	TGTGCCAGCAGAAGGACAGGGTTAGAGACCCAGTACTTC
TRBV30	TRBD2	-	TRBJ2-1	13	CAWTQREWNEQFF	TGTGCCTGGACCCAGCGGGAGTGGAATGAGCAGTTCTTC
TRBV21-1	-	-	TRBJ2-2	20	CASSKGKLAGDGGDTGELFF	TGTGCCAGCAGCAAAGGGAAACTAGCGGGAGACGGAGGGGACACCGGGGAGCTGTTTTTT
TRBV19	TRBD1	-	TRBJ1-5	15	CASGLQDRANQPQHF	TGTGCCAGTGGGCTACAGGACAGGGCTAATCAGCCCCAGCATTTT
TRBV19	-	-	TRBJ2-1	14	CASRWDSSYNEQFF	TGTGCCAGTAGATGGGACTCCTCCTACAATGAGCAGTTCTTC
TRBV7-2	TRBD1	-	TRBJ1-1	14	CASSLDRGLAEAFF	TGTGCCAGCAGCTTAGACAGGGGTTTGGCTGAAGCTTTCTTT
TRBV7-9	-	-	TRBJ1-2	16	CASSSWANGYNYGYTF	TGTGCCAGCAGCTCCTGGGCCAACGGCTATAACTATGGCTACACCTTC
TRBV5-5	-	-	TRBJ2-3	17	CASSFSSERSRTDTQYF	TGTGCCAGCAGCTTCTCTAGCGAACGCTCACGCACAGATACGCAGTATTTT
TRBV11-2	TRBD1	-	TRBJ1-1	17	CASSLRGQAYGDTEAFF	TGTGCCAGCAGCTTAAGGGGACAGGCCTACGGTGACACTGAAGCTTTCTTT
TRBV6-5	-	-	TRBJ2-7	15	CASLGAGVLSYEQYF	TGTGCCAGCCTGGGGGCAGGGGTCCTCTCCTACGAGCAGTACTTC
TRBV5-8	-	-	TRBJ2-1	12	CASSFANFRQFF	TGTGCCAGCAGCTTCGCAAACTTTCGGCAGTTCTTC
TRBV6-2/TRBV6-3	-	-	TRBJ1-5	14	CASSPREAGQPQHF	TGTGCCAGCAGCCCCAGGGAGGCAGGCCAGCCCCAGCATTTT
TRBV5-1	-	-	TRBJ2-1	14	CASSLGGQINEQFF	TGCGCCAGCAGCTTGGGGGGGCAGATCAATGAGCAGTTCTTC
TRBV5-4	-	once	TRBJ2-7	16	CASSPAPSTLSYEQYF	TGTGCCAGCAGCCCCGCACCTTCTACCCTTTCCTACGAGCAGTACTTC
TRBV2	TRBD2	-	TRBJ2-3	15	CASARGTSGIDTQYF	TGTGCCAGCGCGAGGGGGACTAGCGGGATCGATACGCAGTATTTT
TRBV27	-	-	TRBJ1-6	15	CASSPVARLTSPLHF	TGTGCCAGCAGTCCCGTAGCGCGGCTCACTTCACCCCTCCACTTT
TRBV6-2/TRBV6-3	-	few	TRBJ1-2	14	CASTPQQTNYGYTF	TGTGCCAGCACCCCACAACAAACTAACTATGGCTACACCTTC
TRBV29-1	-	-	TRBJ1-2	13	CSVEWGGRYGYTF	TGCAGCGTTGAATGGGGGGGGAGATATGGCTACACCTTC
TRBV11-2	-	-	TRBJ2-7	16	CASSLDPGFPPYFKYF	TGTGCCAGCAGCTTAGACCCGGGATTTCCCCCCTATTTTAAGTACTTC
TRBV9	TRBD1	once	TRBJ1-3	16	CASSGEPTGYGNTIYF	TGTGCCAGCAGCGGGGAACCGACAGGGTATGGAAACACCATATATTTT
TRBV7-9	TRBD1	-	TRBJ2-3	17	CASSSARRDRSTDTQYF	TGTGCCAGCAGCTCCGCCCGCCGGGACAGGAGCACAGATACGCAGTATTTT
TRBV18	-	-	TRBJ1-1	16	CASSPPGEFLNTEAFF	TGTGCCAGCTCACCGCCTGGGGAGTTTTTGAACACTGAAGCTTTCTTT
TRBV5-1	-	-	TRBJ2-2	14	CASSPGTGPGELFF	TGCGCCAGCAGCCCGGGAACAGGGCCCGGGGAGCTGTTTTTT